This entry lists 25 T cell receptor beta chains sequenced from one sample in a study of regulatory T cells in long-lasting Graves disease. Time point given: persistent/refractory GD, antithyroid drugs over 5 years with positive TRAb. RNA from PBMCs was the source of the TCR library. Both iRepertoire HTBI primers and Arm-PCR of CDR3 regions were used to build the TCR beta libraries. One entry per CDR3 protein results from TCRdb running MiXCR on the multiplex PCR reads. Here the sample spans around 500,000 distinct CDR3 sequences, around 20% being singletons. Specimen: peripheral blood mononuclear cells (PBMCs), collected when the disease was refractory, from a patient treated with antithyroid drugs. Every receptor here comes from a female donor with Graves disease.

Many counts were recorded for this clonotype. The chain joins TRBV15 to TRBJ2-5, with D perhaps TRBD1 or TRBD2 (6 bases each). Germline loops: CDR1 LNHNV, CDR2 YYDKDF (reference sequence). Trimming left V 3 bases short and J 2 bases short, with 19 bases between. This CDR3 comprises 17 residues. The CDR3 sequence is CATSRLPGAGLQETQYF. DNA of the CDR3: TGTGCCACCAGCAGGTTACCGGGGGCCGGTTTGCAAGAGACCCAGTACTTC.

The V and J genes are TRBV20-1 and TRBJ1-3, with D unclear. Germline loops: CDR1 DFQATT, CDR2 SNEGSKA (reference sequence). Trimming took off 3 bases at V and 4 bases at J, with 4 bases between the two ends. This CDR3 is built from 11 residues. CDR3 sequence reads: CSASWGNTIYF. CDR3 DNA: TGCAGTGCTAGCTGGGGAAACACCATATATTTT.

The chain uses TRBV7-9 and TRBJ2-3; 14 nucleotides match TRBD2. The CDR3 runs 16 residues. The trim removed 3 bases at V and 4 bases at J, leaving 3 bases unmatched. Germline V gene lookup returns CDR1 SEHNR and CDR2 FQNEAQ (reference sequence). DNA for the CDR3: TGTGCCAGCAGCTTTGGACTAGCGGGAGGCGCAGATACGCAGTATTTT. Its translation: CASSFGLAGGADTQYF.

This clonotype has just a few counts. The chain combines TRBV3-1 with TRBJ2-5, with D perhaps being TRBD1 or TRBD2 (5 bases each). Germline CDR1 and CDR2: LGHDT and YNNKEL (reference sequence). This CDR3 contains 18 residues. V was clipped by 4 bases and J by 5 bases, with 26 bases between them. CDR3 region: CASSPESPGPTMVETQYF. The CDR3 nucleotides are TGTGCCAGCAGCCCTGAAAGCCCGGGGCCTACCATGGTGGAGACCCAGTACTTC.

Many counts were recorded for this clonotype. The chain recombines TRBV2 with TRBJ2-7; 7 bases fit TRBD2. The germline CDR1 and CDR2 sequences are SNHLY and FYNNEI. V shed 2 bases and J 7 bases; nucleotides not matched to a gene: 8. The CDR3 has 14 amino acids. CDR3 DNA sequence: TGTGCCAGCAGTGAATATGGCCGAGCGGGGGAGCAGTACTTC. It translates to CASSEYGRAGEQYF.

As concerns this clonotype: This may be a read error, as it is one base from a much larger clone. The gene calls are TRBV6-5 and TRBJ2-7; a possible D gene is TRBD1 (6 bases). CDR1 MNHEY and CDR2 SVGAGI come from the germline V gene. V lost 2 bases to trimming and J lost 3 bases, with 20 bases between them. This CDR3 is 17 amino acids long. The CDR3, as DNA: TGTGCCAGCAGTTACGAGGCGGGCGACTGGACAGACTACGAGCAGTACTTC. Its translation: CASSYEAGDWTDYEQYF.

As regards this clonotype: Possible read error: a much larger clone is one base away. The gene calls are TRBV18 and TRBJ1-2; D possibly corresponds to TRBD1 (5 bases). The germline gives CDR1 KGHSH, CDR2 LQKENI. V lost 4 bases, J lost 5 bases, and 14 bases lay in between. This CDR3 spans 14 amino acids. The CDR3 nucleotides read TGTGCCAGCTCACTAAGTGGGGGGGAATATGGCTACACCTTC. It codes for CASSLSGGEYGYTF.

V is TRBV4-2 and J is TRBJ2-7; D uncertain. Trimming pared 1 base from V and 0 bases from J, leaving 13 bases between. Germline lookup yields CDR1 LGHNA and CDR2 YNFKEQ. The CDR3 has 16 residues. CDR3 region: CASSQGVGSSSYEQYF. The CDR3 DNA is TGTGCCAGCAGCCAAGGAGTGGGGTCGAGCTCCTACGAGCAGTACTTC.

The sample holds many counts of this clonotype. The genes are TRBV2 and TRBJ2-6, with unresolved D. The CDR3 extends over 13 amino acids. Germline V gene data show CDR1 as SNHLY and CDR2 as FYNNEI. With 6 bases removed from V and 0 bases from J, the gap between germline ends came to 3 bases. This CDR3 is CASRVSGANVLTF. CDR3 DNA sequence: TGTGCCAGCAGAGTCTCTGGGGCCAACGTCCTGACTTTC.

This clonotype was detected only a few times. The chain employs TRBV4-3 and TRBJ2-7; D is perhaps TRBD2 (5 bases). The germline V and J ends were trimmed by 0 bases and 6 bases, with 9 bases remaining between them. CDR1 and CDR2 from the germline V gene are LGHNA and YSLEER. CDR3 length: 13 residues. CDR3 residues: CASSQDPGIEQYF. CDR3 DNA: TGCGCCAGCAGCCAAGATCCGGGGATCGAGCAGTACTTC.

This clonotype has a single count. One base away lies a much larger clone, so this may be a sequencing read error. The gene calls are TRBV12-3 or TRBV12-4 and TRBJ1-5; D is perhaps TRBD1 (6 bases). Trimming pared 10 bases from V and 7 bases from J, leaving 14 bases between. The CDR3 runs to 12 residues. In nucleotides, the CDR3 is TGTGCCACGAGGGGGGGGGCGCAGCCCCAGCATTTT. Protein: CATRGGAQPQHF.

The chain has TRBV20-1 and TRBJ2-2; D unclear. This CDR3 region has 13 residues. Trimming took off 4 bases at V and 1 base at J, with 7 bases between the two ends. CDR1 DFQATT and CDR2 SNEGSKA come from the germline V gene (reference sequence). The CDR3 DNA reads TGCAGTGCTACCATGGGGAACACCGGGGAGCTGTTTTTT. It specifies CSATMGNTGELFF.

The table lists this clonotype with many counts. The chain links TRBV2 to TRBJ2-5; TRBD2 matches 8 bases. The CDR3 consists of 15 residues. Germline V gives CDR1 SNHLY, CDR2 FYNNEI. Trimming removed 3 bases from V and 2 bases from J; junction bases left unmatched: 5. The CDR3, as DNA: TGTGCCAGCAGTGAGGTAGCGGGGATGCAAGAGACCCAGTACTTC. The encoded protein is CASSEVAGMQETQYF.

In this sample, this clonotype turned up many times. The chain joins TRBV6-2 or TRBV6-3 to TRBJ1-1, with TRBD1 as a possible D gene (5 bases). The ends were cut back, 8 bases at V and 1 base at J, with 11 bases in the middle. CDR1 MNHEY and CDR2 SVGEGT come from the germline V gene. CDR3 length: 13 residues. CDR3: CASFRTSNTEAFF. The CDR3 DNA is TGTGCCAGCTTCCGGACATCGAACACTGAAGCTTTCTTT.

There are many counts of this clonotype. This rearrangement joins TRBV2 to TRBJ1-2; a possible D gene is TRBD1 (5 bases). This CDR3 is built from 11 residues. Trimming took off 7 bases at V and 8 bases at J, with 11 bases between the two ends. The germline gives CDR1 SNHLY, CDR2 FYNNEI. In DNA form, the CDR3 reads TGTGCCAGCACTGACAGTGTGGGCTACACCTTC. It encodes CASTDSVGYTF.

The V gene is TRBV27, the J gene TRBJ1-1, with D maybe TRBD1 (6 bases). V lost 3 bases to trimming and J lost 1 base, with 18 bases between them. Germline loops: CDR1 MNHEY, CDR2 SMNVEV (reference sequence). The CDR3 sequence is 17 residues long. In nucleotides, the CDR3 is TGTGCCAGCAGTTTGAGAGGGATGGACAGACCGAACACTGAAGCTTTCTTT. Translated: CASSLRGMDRPNTEAFF.

This clonotype was picked up a small number of times. V usage is TRBV2 and J usage is TRBJ2-7; 11 bases align to TRBD1. After removal of 6 bases from V and 5 bases from J, the junction contained 6 bases not matched to a gene. The CDR3 runs to 14 residues. CDR1 is SNHLY, CDR2 FYNNEI, per germline. DNA of the CDR3: TGTGCCAGCAGAAGGACAGGGGGCAGGAACGAGCAGTACTTC. Protein sequence: CASRRTGGRNEQYF.

This clonotype was recorded many times. The chain uses TRBV30 and TRBJ1-5, with TRBD1 matching over 7 bases. This CDR3 is 13 amino acids long. The V gene end was trimmed by 1 base and the J gene end by 4 bases; junction bases not matched to a gene: 1. CDR1 is GTSNPN, CDR2 SVGIG, per germline (reference sequence). In DNA, the CDR3 is TGTGCCTGGAGTGAACAGGGGAATCAGCCCCAGCATTTT. Translated: CAWSEQGNQPQHF.

V gene TRBV5-1 combines with J gene TRBJ1-4; 7 positions agree with TRBD1. This CDR3 region has 15 residues. Trimming removed 4 bases from V and 3 bases from J; junction bases left unmatched: 6. CDR1 SGHRS and CDR2 YFSETQ come from the germline V gene. The CDR3 DNA follows: TGCGCCAGCAGCCCCAGGGGACAGTCTAATGAAAAACTGTTTTTT. It yields the protein CASSPRGQSNEKLFF.

The V gene is TRBV6-1, the J gene TRBJ2-7, with D possibly matching TRBD1 (5 bases). The CDR3 length is 15 residues. Trimming shortened V by 4 bases and J by 3 bases, and 16 bases separated the two germline ends. The germline V gene encodes CDR1 MNHNS and CDR2 SASEGT. The CDR3 DNA follows: TGTGCCAGCAGTGCCACAGGTGGGGCTAGCTACGAGCAGTACTTC. This sequence encodes CASSATGGASYEQYF.

This clonotype was seen a handful of times. The gene calls are TRBV7-9 and TRBJ2-3, with D perhaps TRBD1 (5 bases). There are 12 residues in the CDR3. From germline, CDR1 is SEHNR and CDR2 FQNEAQ (reference sequence). V gave up 3 bases and J gave up 6 bases, with 7 bases separating them. The CDR3 sequence is CASSLTEDTQYF. CDR3 nucleotide sequence: TGTGCCAGCAGCTTGACAGAGGATACGCAGTATTTT.

The chain employs TRBV12-3 or TRBV12-4 and TRBJ1-5, with 10 bases aligning to TRBD1. CDR3 length equals 17 residues. V was pared by 5 bases and J by 0 bases, with 7 bases of the junction left unmatched. CDR3 region: CASSGDRGEYSNQPQHF. CDR3 sequence (DNA): TGTGCCAGCAGTGGGGACAGGGGAGAATATAGCAATCAGCCCCAGCATTTT.

For this clonotype: This may come from a read error, since a much larger clone is one base off. V and J are TRBV7-2 and TRBJ1-5, with a weak D call TRBD1 (5 bases). The ends were cut back, 5 bases at V and 4 bases at J, with 15 bases in the middle. The CDR3 is 15 amino acids. Germline V CDR1 and CDR2: SGHTA, FQGNSA. This CDR3 reads CASSPRPGRNQPQHF. CDR3 nucleotide sequence: TGTGCCAGCAGCCCCAGGCCGGGACGGAATCAGCCCCAGCATTTT.

The rearrangement uses TRBV9 and TRBJ2-5; 8 bases are shared with TRBD1. The junction had 7 bases not matched to a gene; V was cut back by 0 bases and J by 3 bases. Per the germline V gene, CDR1 is SGDLS and CDR2 is YYNGEE. The CDR3 consists of 16 residues. In nucleotides, the CDR3 is TGTGCCAGCAGCGTAGGTAACAGGGGGTCGGAAGAGACCCAGTACTTC. It is translated as CASSVGNRGSEETQYF.

The rearrangement joins TRBV19 to TRBJ2-1; D is unclear. The CDR3 extends over 13 amino acids. Germline V gives CDR1 LNHDA, CDR2 SQIVND (reference sequence). Trimming took 1 base from V and 4 from J, leaving 5 bases between them. The CDR3 region is CASSIGLYNEQFF. As DNA, the CDR3 is TGTGCCAGTAGTATAGGCCTTTACAATGAGCAGTTCTTC.